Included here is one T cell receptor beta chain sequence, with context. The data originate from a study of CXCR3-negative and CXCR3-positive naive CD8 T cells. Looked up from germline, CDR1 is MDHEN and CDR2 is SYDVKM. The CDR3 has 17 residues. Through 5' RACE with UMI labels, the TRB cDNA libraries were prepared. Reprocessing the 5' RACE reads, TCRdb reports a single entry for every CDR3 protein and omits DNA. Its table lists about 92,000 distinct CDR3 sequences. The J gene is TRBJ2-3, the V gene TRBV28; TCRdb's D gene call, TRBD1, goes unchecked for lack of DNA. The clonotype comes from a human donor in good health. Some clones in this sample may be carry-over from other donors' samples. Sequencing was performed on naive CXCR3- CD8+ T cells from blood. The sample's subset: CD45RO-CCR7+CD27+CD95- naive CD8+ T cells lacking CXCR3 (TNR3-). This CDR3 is CASSSFLRDRGSDTQYF.